This TCR beta chain comes out of a study of T cell responses to AZD1222 COVID-19 vaccine. Method: immunoSEQ multiplex PCR; TCRdb's copy keeps in-frame clones and lacks some. The top ten hold more than 1.5% of the sample, which has about 100,000 clones, around 90% seen once. Sequenced here: peripheral blood, sampled on day 0 of AZD1222 vaccination. This receptor was identified in an adult in good health.

The CDR3 DNA is TGTGCCAGCAGCCCTTCCCGGACAGGGAATTATAATTCACCCCTCCACTTT. It translates to CASSPSRTGNYNSPLHF. The rearrangement links TRBV13 to TRBJ1-6, with 8 bases aligning to TRBD1. Germline lookup yields CDR1 PRHDT and CDR2 FYEKMQ (reference sequence). This CDR3 spans 17 amino acids. V was pared by 5 bases and J by 4 bases, with 10 bases of the junction left unmatched.